This TCR beta chain was observed in a study of CD8+ T cells in alopecia areata. Once RNA had been extracted, it was reverse transcribed into cDNA to act as the sequencing template. Sequenced by immunoSEQ multiplex PCR; TCRdb stores in-frame clones only, minus some. The data contain 90,000 to 150,000 clones, more than 45% of them singletons. Regarding treatment: oral pan-JAK inhibitor, 5-10 mg twice daily. The starting material was CD4+ T cells sorted from blood, obtained at week 4, from a patient treated with tofacitinib. This TCR was sampled from a human donor with alopecia areata.

The CDR3 spells CASTFRVANEKLFF. The CDR3 bases are TGTGCCAGCACCTTCCGGGTGGCTAATGAAAAACTGTTTTTT. The chain links TRBV2 to TRBJ1-4; D is ambiguous. V was clipped by 7 bases and J by 3 bases, with 12 bases between them. This CDR3 has 14 residues. The germline V gene encodes CDR1 SNHLY and CDR2 FYNNEI.